This T cell receptor beta chain was retrieved from a study of cytomegalovirus exposure and HLA in healthy donors. This CDR3 region has 14 residues. V was clipped by 5 bases and J by 4 bases; unmatched bases: 4. CDR1 and CDR2 (germline): SGHRS, YFSETQ. Profiling relied on immunoSEQ multiplex PCR, and the TCRdb table lists in-frame clones only, not all of them. The data contain fewer than 90,000 clones, 90% to 95% of them seen just once; the ten biggest clones take up over 2%. Whole-study results and caveats: The study labeled roughly 160 TCR beta chains cytomegalovirus-associated.

Points on this clone: Its specificity is unknown.

Source material: PBMCs. This clonotype originated in a young woman in good health and CMV-seronegative. The chain recombines TRBV5-1 with TRBJ2-2, with 8 positions matching TRBD1. This CDR3 reads CASSAGQVTGELFF. The CDR3 bases are TGCGCCAGCAGTGCGGGACAGGTCACCGGGGAGCTGTTTTTT.